Listed here are 23 T cell receptor beta chains from one sample, sequenced in a study of CD8 T cells in ankylosing spondylitis. TCRdb ran MiXCR on the 5' RACE reads and lists one entry per CDR3 protein. The sample has 40,000 or so distinct CDR3 sequences; about 10% are singletons. The sample consisted of blood, either unsorted or a sorted T cell fraction (not recorded which). The origin of the receptors is a male donor with ankylosing spondylitis or in good health (not recorded which).

Many counts were recorded for this clonotype. This chain connects TRBV2 to TRBJ2-2, with 8 bases aligning to TRBD1. The CDR3 has 15 residues. The V gene's germline CDR1 is SNHLY and CDR2 FYNNEI. Unmatched junction bases numbered 7, after V lost 6 bases and J lost 4 bases. In nucleotides, the CDR3 is TGTGCCAGCAGGGCGACAGGGGTCCCCACCGGGGAGCTGTTTTTT. Translation gives CASRATGVPTGELFF. The full variable domain, rest sourced from reference TRBV2 and TRBJ2-2, is EPEVTQTPSHQVTQMGQEVILRCVPISNHLYFYWYRQILGQKVEFLVSFYNNEISEKSEIFDDQFSVERPDGSNFTLKIRSTKLEDSAMYFCASRATGVPTGELFFGEGSRLTVL.

This clonotype was detected a few times. The rearrangement links TRBV9 to TRBJ2-2; TRBD1 might be the D (5 bases). Between the trimmed V and J ends, which lost 6 bases and 1 base, there was a span of 13 bases. In germline, CDR1 is SGDLS, CDR2 YYNGEE. The CDR3 contains 15 residues. The CDR3 nucleotides are TGTGCCAGCACAACGACAGTTCAGAACACCGGGGAGCTGTTTTTT. As protein: CASTTTVQNTGELFF.

This clonotype is categorized as medium-sized. The chain uses TRBV29-1 and TRBJ2-1; D is ambiguous. V lost 6 bases and J 3 bases, leaving 12 bases between the germline ends. CDR3 size: 13 residues. Per germline, CDR1 SQVTM and CDR2 ANQGSEA. The CDR3 region has the DNA TGCAGCGTCGCCTATGAAGACTACAATGAGCAGTTCTTC. Translation: CSVAYEDYNEQFF.

Remarks on this clonotype: A clone one base away is much larger, so this may be a read error. The J gene is TRBJ1-4, the V gene TRBV5-1; TRBD1 matches 8 bases. The CDR3 has 17 amino acids. Looked up from germline, CDR1 is SGHRS and CDR2 is YFSETQ. Unmatched junction bases numbered 16, after V lost 10 bases and J lost 2 bases. The CDR3 reads CACMQGAGEITNEKLFF. CDR3 coding DNA: TGCGCCTGCATGCAGGGGGCTGGTGAGATTACTAATGAAAAACTGTTTTTT. The whole variable domain, remainder taken from reference TRBV5-1 and TRBJ1-4, is KAGVTQTPRYLIKTRGQQVTLSCSPISGHRSVSWYQQTPGQGLQFLFEYFSETQRNKGNFPGRFSGRQFSNSRSEMNVSTLELGDSALYLCACMQGAGEITNEKLFFGSGTQLSVL.

This clonotype has a count of ten or more. The chain employs TRBV5-1 and TRBJ1-2; tentatively, D is TRBD1 (5 bases). Trimming stripped 0 bases from V and 4 bases from J, with 16 bases between. CDR3 length: 16 residues. Germline-derived CDR1 and CDR2 are SGHRS and YFSETQ. CDR3 region: CASSLEGTLVGYGYTF. CDR3 nucleotides: TGCGCCAGCAGCTTGGAGGGGACTCTCGTTGGCTATGGCTACACCTTC. Complete variable domain (other parts from reference TRBV5-1 and TRBJ1-2): KAGVTQTPRYLIKTRGQQVTLSCSPISGHRSVSWYQQTPGQGLQFLFEYFSETQRNKGNFPGRFSGRQFSNSRSEMNVSTLELGDSALYLCASSLEGTLVGYGYTFGSGTRLTVV.

This clonotype was seen at least ten times. The chain couples TRBV27 to TRBJ1-2, with D perhaps matching TRBD1 (5 bases). Trimming cost V 3 bases and J 7 bases, with 24 bases left between them. CDR3 length: 17 residues. Germline values: CDR1 MNHEY, CDR2 SMNVEV (reference sequence). The CDR3 here is CASSFEGTNPPVSGYTF. For the CDR3, the DNA is TGTGCCAGCAGTTTTGAAGGGACGAACCCCCCAGTATCTGGCTACACCTTC.

This rearrangement joins TRBV11-2 to TRBJ2-7; no reliable D call. V was shortened by 7 bases and J by 5 bases, with 15 bases between the two germline ends. CDR1 SGHAT and CDR2 FQNNGV come from the germline V gene. This CDR3 has 13 amino acids. The CDR3 protein is CASTPAGSNEQYF. The CDR3, as DNA: TGTGCCAGCACCCCGGCCGGCAGTAACGAGCAGTACTTC.

This clonotype was seen a handful of times. The J gene is TRBJ1-1, the V gene TRBV3-1; TRBD1 agrees at 10 bases. Germline V CDR1 and CDR2: LGHDT, YNNKEL (reference sequence). The CDR3 sequence is 14 residues long. With V trimmed by 7 bases and J by 6 bases, 8 bases remained unmatched. CDR3 in amino acids: CASKIRDRGSEAFF. CDR3 sequence (DNA): TGTGCCAGCAAGATCCGGGACAGGGGCTCTGAAGCTTTCTTT.

There are many counts of this clonotype. This chain connects TRBV5-1 to TRBJ1-2; D ambiguous. Germline lookup yields CDR1 SGHRS and CDR2 YFSETQ. This CDR3 comprises 13 residues. The ends were cut back, 6 bases at V and 3 bases at J, with 12 bases in the middle. CDR3 nucleotide sequence: TGCGCCAGCACCTCGTGGGAAGACTATGGCTACACCTTC. Its translation: CASTSWEDYGYTF.

At least ten counts were recorded for this clonotype. The chain is built from TRBV29-1 and TRBJ2-1, with D perhaps TRBD2 (6 bases). The CDR3 has 15 amino acids. Germline V lookup: CDR1 SQVTM, CDR2 ANQGSEA. Trimming pared 7 bases from V and 0 bases from J, leaving 16 bases between. Here the CDR3 DNA reads TGCAGCGCAATAGGAGGGGCAGCCTCCTACAATGAGCAGTTCTTC. Translating it yields CSAIGGAASYNEQFF.

The chain is built from TRBV11-2 and TRBJ1-2; TRBD1 matches 7 bases. The CDR3 runs 14 residues. The J segment lost 8 bases and the V segment lost 0 bases, leaving 6 bases of the junction unmatched. CDR1 and CDR2 (germline): SGHAT, FQNNGV. CDR3 bases: TGTGCCAGCAGCTTAGATTCTACAGGGGTCGGCTACACCTTC. Protein product: CASSLDSTGVGYTF.

This clonotype was recorded many times. The rearrangement uses TRBV5-1 and TRBJ2-1; 7 bases align to TRBD1. The CDR3 runs to 15 residues. CDR1 is SGHRS, CDR2 YFSETQ, per germline. V was clipped by 0 bases and J by 3 bases; unmatched bases: 3. The CDR3 loop reads CASSLATGYYNEQFF. CDR3 sequence (DNA): TGCGCCAGCAGCTTGGCGACAGGGTACTACAATGAGCAGTTCTTC.

In its sample, this clonotype was seen many times. V and J are TRBV20-1 and TRBJ2-3; TRBD2 aligns across 9 bases. The V gene's germline CDR1 is DFQATT and CDR2 SNEGSKA (reference sequence). CDR3 length: 16 residues. The junction had 11 bases not matched to a gene; V was cut back by 6 bases and J by 1 base. CDR3 amino acids: CSAPRGSGGRTDTQYF. CDR3 nucleotides: TGCAGTGCCCCAAGGGGTAGCGGGGGCCGCACAGATACGCAGTATTTT.

Many counts were recorded for this clonotype. The J gene is TRBJ1-5, the V gene TRBV6-1; TRBD1 is a possible D gene (6 bases). Trimming stripped 5 bases from V and 3 bases from J, with 11 bases between. Germline V gene data show CDR1 as MNHNS and CDR2 as SASEGT. CDR3 length: 14 residues. CDR3 amino acids: CASSTRQDNQPQHF. The CDR3 nucleotides read TGTGCCAGCAGTACGAGACAGGACAATCAGCCCCAGCATTTT.

This rearrangement joins TRBV3-1 to TRBJ1-2; D not resolved. The germline CDR1 and CDR2 sequences are LGHDT and YNNKEL (reference sequence). This CDR3 is 13 amino acids long. V gave up 4 bases and J gave up 4 bases, with 10 bases separating them. DNA of the CDR3: TGTGCCAGCAGCCCTCAGAAGACCTATGGCTACACCTTC. Its translation is CASSPQKTYGYTF.

The genes are TRBV5-1 and TRBJ1-1; D might be TRBD1 (6 bases). With 2 bases removed from V and 4 bases from J, the gap between germline ends came to 12 bases. Germline-derived CDR1 and CDR2 are SGHRS and YFSETQ. The CDR3 covers 14 residues. CDR3 DNA sequence: TGCGCCAGCAGCTTTACAGGGTTGGGCACTGAAGCTTTCTTT. Its protein product is CASSFTGLGTEAFF.

V is TRBV5-6 and J is TRBJ2-7; TRBD1 is a possible D gene (5 bases). The CDR3 has 16 residues. Per the germline V gene, CDR1 is SGHDT and CDR2 is YYEEEE. Deletions cut 4 bases from V and 0 bases from J, with 17 bases between. The DNA for the CDR3 is TGTGCCAGCAGCACCTCACAGGTGCGAAGCTCCTACGAGCAGTACTTC. Translation: CASSTSQVRSSYEQYF.

This clonotype showed up many times. The V call is TRBV29-1, the J call TRBJ1-2; the match to TRBD1 covers 7 bases. The germline V gene encodes CDR1 SQVTM and CDR2 ANQGSEA. The length of the CDR3 is 16 residues. V shed 3 bases, J shed 6 bases, and the junction held 16 bases outside the gene matches. CDR3 protein: CSVDGYRDSLMDGYTF. The DNA for the CDR3 is TGCAGCGTTGACGGGTATCGGGACAGCCTTATGGATGGCTACACCTTC.

This clonotype has ten or more counts. The chain recombines TRBV3-1 with TRBJ1-5; 7 bases fit TRBD1. The length of the CDR3 is 15 residues. The junction had 4 bases not matched to a gene; V was cut back by 4 bases and J by 1 base. CDR1 and CDR2 (germline): LGHDT, YNNKEL (reference sequence). CDR3 coding DNA: TGTGCCAGCAGCCCTAACAGGGGAAGCAATCAGCCCCAGCATTTT. This translates into CASSPNRGSNQPQHF.

This clonotype was seen at least ten times. The gene calls are TRBV27 and TRBJ2-7, with no clear D. CDR1 and CDR2 (germline): MNHEY, SMNVEV (reference sequence). There are 14 residues in the CDR3. V was clipped by 4 bases and J by 3 bases, with 13 bases between them. The CDR3 sequence: CASSSSPRDYEQYF. DNA of the CDR3: TGTGCCAGCAGTTCCTCTCCTAGGGACTACGAGCAGTACTTC.

This clonotype was counted ten times or more. The J gene is TRBJ2-5, the V gene TRBV12-3 or TRBV12-4; the D gene could be TRBD1 or TRBD2 (5 bases each). CDR3 length equals 14 residues. V lost 1 base and J 2 bases, leaving 8 bases between the germline ends. CDR3 sequence (DNA): TGTGCCAGCAGTTTAGAGGGACCGCAAGAGACCCAGTACTTC. This codes for CASSLEGPQETQYF.

This clonotype was recorded at least ten times. V and J are TRBV5-1 and TRBJ1-5; no clear D gene. CDR1 and CDR2 (germline): SGHRS, YFSETQ. The CDR3 runs 15 residues. Trimming removed 0 bases at V and 4 bases at J, with 11 bases between. CDR3 sequence reads: CASSLAGSPNQPQHF. For the CDR3, the DNA is TGCGCCAGCAGCTTGGCAGGTAGTCCTAATCAGCCCCAGCATTTT.

This clonotype came up many times. The genes are TRBV9 and TRBJ2-1; D possibly corresponds to TRBD2 (6 bases). V was clipped by 3 bases and J by 5 bases, with 12 bases between them. The CDR3 has 14 amino acids. Germline CDR1 is SGDLS and CDR2 is YYNGEE. CDR3 DNA sequence: TGTGCCAGCAGCGCGGGAGACTGGAACAATGAGCAGTTCTTC. This encodes CASSAGDWNNEQFF.